This passage covers 21 T cell receptor beta chains from one sample sequenced in a study of tissue T cells after allogeneic stem cell transplantation. Profiled with immunoSEQ multiplex PCR; TCRdb holds only in-frame clones, not every one. The sample lists about 11,000 clones; less than 45% were seen once. Time point: mouse harvest day 7 after allogeneic transplant. Mouse grafts combined 10^7 T-cell-depleted bone marrow cells with 10^6 splenic CD5+ T cells. Sequenced sample: skin. The receptors were sampled from a female BALB/c mouse given C57BL/6 T cells with graft-versus-host disease after an allogeneic hematopoietic cell transplant.

This clone was picked up a small number of times. The gene names given are mouse names. The observed sequence ends 1 residue before the CDR3 terminus, with the missing tail filled in from the germline J gene. The V and J genes are TRBV26 and TRBJ1-6; TRBD1 might be the D (5 bases). TRBJ1-6 is sorted into the ORF group, with uncertain function. Trimming took 6 bases from V and 1 from J, leaving 7 bases between them. Germline values: CDR1 KGHPV, CDR2 FQNQEV (reference sequence). This CDR3 has 14 residues. Here the CDR3 reads CASSGQSYNSPLYF. CDR3 bases read: TGTGCCAGCAGCGGACAATCCTATAATTCGCCCCTCTAC.

The sample holds a few counts of this clone. Gene names are the mouse ones. Sequencing ends 1 residue short of the CDR3 end; the germline J gene provides the rest. The sample has other DNA sequences that encode this CDR3 too. The rearrangement uses TRBV26 and TRBJ1-2; D gene uncertain. V shed 0 bases and J shed 0 bases, with 2 bases lying between them. The CDR3 runs 13 residues. Germline V lookup: CDR1 KGHPV, CDR2 FQNQEV (reference sequence). The sequenced CDR3 bases are TGTGCCAGCAGTCTGTCCCCAAACTCCGACTACACC. It encodes CASSLSPNSDYT. The complete CDR3 reads CASSLSPNSDYTF.

Remarks on this clone: Germline and genes here are mouse. The read terminates 1 residue ahead of where the CDR3 ends, so the germline J gene completes it. At the DNA level, this CDR3 is encoded by other sequences in the same sample as well. The chain is built from TRBV23 and TRBJ2-4; TRBD2, as called in the table, went unchecked against the DNA. CDR1 and CDR2 from the germline V gene are KGHTA and FQNQQP. The CDR3 is 15 residues long. The CDR3: CSSSQSWGSQNTLYF. The CDR3 DNA, read in part, is TGCTCCAGCAGTCAATCCTGGGGAAGTCAAAACACCTTGTAC.

Of note for this clone: The gene names here belong to mouse. The sequenced fragment ends 1 residue before the CDR3 boundary, so the rest is inferred from the germline J gene. This chain links TRBV12-2 with TRBJ2-5; D may be TRBD2 (7 bases). The CDR3 extends over 14 amino acids. Per the germline V gene, CDR1 is SGHLS and CDR2 is HYDKME. The V gene lost 0 bases and the J gene lost 4 bases, with 10 bases spanning the gap. CDR3 bases read: TGTGCCAGCTCTCTCGCTGGGGGCGAAGACACCCAGTAC. It is translated as CASSLAGGEDTQY. The full CDR3 sequence reads CASSLAGGEDTQYF.

A few counts support this clone. Gene names are mouse gene names. Read sequence stops 1 residue before the CDR3 end, and the germline J gene provides the missing end. This chain connects TRBV20 to TRBJ2-7; a weak D match, TRBD2 (5 bases). Germline CDR1 is GFQATS and CDR2 is STVNSAI. The V gene lost 0 bases and the J gene lost 3 bases, with 9 bases spanning the gap. CDR3 length: 13 amino acids. CDR3 DNA, as far as it was read: TGTGGTGCTAGGGATCCTGGGAGCTATGAACAGTAC. It codes for CGARDPGSYEQY. The CDR3 as a whole reads CGARDPGSYEQYF.

As regards this clone: Here the gene names and germline are mouse. The read stops 1 residue short of the end of the CDR3; the missing end is completed from the germline J gene. V usage is TRBV26 and J usage is TRBJ2-1, with D possibly matching TRBD1 (6 bases). Deletions cut 4 bases from V and 2 bases from J, with 9 bases between. CDR3 size: 14 residues. Germline loops: CDR1 KGHPV, CDR2 FQNQEV (reference sequence). The CDR3 protein is CASSPTGYYAEQFF. The sequenced part of the CDR3 DNA is TGTGCCAGCAGTCCGACAGGTTACTATGCTGAGCAGTTC.

This clone was seen a few times. Genes and germline are mouse. Read coverage stops 1 residue before the CDR3 terminus; the germline J gene supplies the remainder. The gene calls are TRBV13-1 and TRBJ2-5, with D possibly matching TRBD1 (6 bases). Between the trimmed V and J ends, which lost 0 bases and 6 bases, there was a span of 8 bases. CDR1 and CDR2 from the germline V gene are NSHNY and SYGAGN. The CDR3 totals 13 residues. Incomplete CDR3 DNA: TGTGCCAGCAGTGATGACAGGGTTGACACCCAGTAC. Its translation is CASSDDRVDTQY. The entire CDR3 sequence reads CASSDDRVDTQYF.

Details on this clone: Gene names denote mouse genes. The read ends 1 residue early relative to the CDR3; the germline J gene fills the gap. V and J are TRBV31 and TRBJ2-5, with TRBD2 matching 10 bases. In germline, CDR1 is GKSSPN, CDR2 SITVG. The CDR3 has 14 residues. Germline trimming cut 2 bases from V and 3 bases from J; bases unmatched to any gene: 2. CDR3 sequence reads: CAWSWTGGQDTQYF. The CDR3 DNA, read in part, is TGTGCCTGGAGTTGGACTGGGGGTCAAGACACCCAGTAC.

Concerning this clone itself: The listed genes are named as in mouse. The CDR3 is cut off 1 residue early in the read; its end comes from the germline J gene. J is TRBJ2-4 and V is TRBV12-2; a possible D gene is TRBD1 (5 bases). CDR1 is SGHLS, CDR2 HYDKME, per germline. V lost 3 bases and J lost 7, with 10 bases in between. CDR3 length: 12 residues. The sequenced part of the CDR3 DNA is TGTGCCAGCTCTGAGACAGAAGACACCTTGTAC. Translated: CASSETEDTLY. The whole CDR3 protein is CASSETEDTLYF.

On this clone: The gene symbols are mouse symbols. The read stops 1 residue short of the end of the CDR3; the missing end is completed from the germline J gene. This chain links TRBV16 with TRBJ1-6, with a tentative D call TRBD1 (6 bases). TRBJ1-6 is identified as an open reading frame with a role that is uncertain. Germline-derived CDR1 and CDR2 are SGHSA and FRNQAP. The CDR3 consists of 13 residues. V shed 6 bases and J shed 5 bases, with 8 bases lying between them. The sequenced CDR3 bases are TGTGCAAGCAGACGGACAGATAATTCGCCCCTCTAC. Translation gives CASRRTDNSPLY. The CDR3 in full is CASRRTDNSPLYF.

A few counts support this clone. These gene names are mouse names. The CDR3 is cut off 1 residue early in the read; its end comes from the germline J gene. The chain is built from TRBV26 and TRBJ1-1; a possible D gene is TRBD1 (5 bases). This CDR3 spans 13 amino acids. The V and J ends lost 6 bases and 1 base respectively, with 9 bases between them. Germline V lookup: CDR1 KGHPV, CDR2 FQNQEV (reference sequence). The CDR3 reads CASSRTQNTEVFF. The covered CDR3 bases are TGTGCCAGCAGCCGGACACAAAACACAGAAGTCTTC.

This clone was recorded a few times. Mouse names are used for the genes. The read ends 1 residue shy of where the CDR3 ends; the end is completed using the germline J gene. This chain joins TRBV23 and TRBJ2-3; the D segment call TRBD1 is taken from the table without a DNA check. Germline V gene data show CDR1 as KGHTA and CDR2 as FQNQQP. CDR3 length: 15 residues. The CDR3 sequence: CSSSQTRGGAETLYF. The part of the CDR3 DNA that was read is TGCTCCAGCAGTCAAACCAGGGGAGGTGCAGAAACGCTGTAT.

Comment on this clone: Gene names follow the mouse nomenclature. The observed sequence ends 1 residue before the CDR3 terminus, with the missing tail filled in from the germline J gene. The genes are TRBV26 and TRBJ1-2; 7 bases agree with TRBD1. This CDR3 region has 14 residues. Per germline, CDR1 KGHPV and CDR2 FQNQEV (reference sequence). The ends lost 3 bases at V and 1 base at J; junction bases unmatched: 2. CDR3 DNA (partial): TGTGCCAGCAGTCTAGGGGACAGAAACTCCGACTACACC. Amino acid sequence: CASSLGDRNSDYT. The whole CDR3 protein reads CASSLGDRNSDYTF.

To note about this clone: The gene symbols are mouse symbols. The CDR3 end lies 1 residue beyond the end of the read and is filled in from the germline J gene. This chain uses TRBV16 with TRBJ2-5; tentative D call: TRBD2 (7 bases). CDR1 SGHSA and CDR2 FRNQAP come from the germline V gene. V was clipped by 0 bases and J by 8 bases, with 12 bases between them. The CDR3 totals 14 residues. Partial CDR3 DNA: TGTGCAAGCAGCTTAGATGGGGGGCGCGGCACCCAGTAC. Translation gives CASSLDGGRGTQY. The entire CDR3 protein reads CASSLDGGRGTQYF.

A note on this clone: Mouse germline and gene names are used. The read ends 1 residue before the CDR3 terminus; that terminus is restored from the germline J gene. The rearrangement links TRBV26 to TRBJ2-5; either TRBD1 or TRBD2 may fit D (6 bases each). Trimming removed 7 bases from V and 4 bases from J, with 9 bases in between. In germline, CDR1 is KGHPV, CDR2 FQNQEV (reference sequence). The CDR3 spans 12 residues. The sequenced part of the CDR3 DNA is TGTGCCAGCACTAGGGGGGAAGACACCCAGTAC. It is translated as CASTRGEDTQY. From start to end, the CDR3 is CASTRGEDTQYF. The full variable domain, completed using reference TRBV26 and TRBJ2-5, is NSKVIQTPRYLVKGQGQKAKMRCIPEKGHPVVFWYQQNKNNEFKFLINFQNQEVLQQIDMTEKRFSAECPSNSPCSLEIQSSEAGDSALYLCASTRGEDTQYFGPGTRLLVL.

There are a few counts of this clone. Each gene name is a mouse one. Read data end 1 residue before the CDR3 end; the end is taken from the germline J gene. The rearrangement uses TRBV12-1 and TRBJ2-1, with D tentatively TRBD1 or TRBD2 (5 bases each). CDR1 is SGHSN and CDR2 is HYEKVE in the germline V gene. Trimming left V 1 base short and J 2 bases short, with 5 bases between. The CDR3 extends over 13 amino acids. The covered CDR3 bases are TGTGCCAGCTCTCTGGGGGACTATGCTGAGCAGTTC. It encodes CASSLGDYAEQF. The whole CDR3 sequence reads CASSLGDYAEQFF.

As concerns this clone: Mouse germline and gene names are used. The read stops 1 residue short of the end of the CDR3; the missing end is completed from the germline J gene. The chain has TRBV16 and TRBJ1-1; maybe TRBD1 (5 bases). Between the trimmed V and J ends, which lost 0 bases and 7 bases, there was a span of 9 bases. The CDR3 covers 13 residues. Germline CDR1 and CDR2: SGHSA and FRNQAP. The DNA read from the CDR3 is TGTGCAAGCAGCTTAGACGGGGGGGGAGAAGTCTTC. This codes for CASSLDGGGEVF. The complete CDR3 reads CASSLDGGGEVFF.

Details on this clone: The genes and germline here are from mouse. The read finishes 1 residue shy of the CDR3 end, and the germline J gene is used to complete it. The chain carries TRBV26 and TRBJ1-1; 9 bases align to TRBD1. Germline loops: CDR1 KGHPV, CDR2 FQNQEV (reference sequence). J was trimmed by 0 bases and V by 2 bases; bases with no gene match: 1. The CDR3 is 15 residues long. CDR3 DNA, as far as it was read: TGTGCCAGCAGTCTGACAGGGGGCGCAAACACAGAAGTCTTC. It codes for CASSLTGGANTEVF. The full CDR3 protein is CASSLTGGANTEVFF. Looking up the rest from reference TRBV26 and TRBJ1-1 gives the full variable domain: NSKVIQTPRYLVKGQGQKAKMRCIPEKGHPVVFWYQQNKNNEFKFLINFQNQEVLQQIDMTEKRFSAECPSNSPCSLEIQSSEAGDSALYLCASSLTGGANTEVFFGKGTRLTVV.

A word on this clone: Gene labels here are mouse ones. Sequencing ends 1 residue short of the CDR3 end; the germline J gene provides the rest. The chain recombines TRBV3 with TRBJ2-3, with TRBD2 as a possible D gene (6 bases). The CDR3 spans 15 residues. Between the trimmed V and J ends, which lost 2 bases and 0 bases, there was a span of 9 bases. Germline lookup yields CDR1 SNHLY and CDR2 FYNGKV (reference sequence). The CDR3 region is CASSLRGGSAETLYF. Incomplete CDR3 DNA: TGTGCCAGCAGCTTACGTGGGGGTAGTGCAGAAACGCTGTAT.

This clone counts as medium-sized (0.01 to 0.1%). Each gene name is a mouse one. The CDR3 extends 1 residue past the end of the read, so its final part is completed from the germline J gene. The rearrangement uses TRBV2 and TRBJ2-3, with D possibly matching TRBD1 (5 bases). Germline lookup yields CDR1 LGHNA and CDR2 YSYQKL. Trimming took off 2 bases at V and 1 base at J, with 10 bases between the two ends. The CDR3 is 15 amino acids. The DNA read from the CDR3 is TGTGCCAGCAGCCAACTCAGGGAAGGTGCAGAAACGCTGTAT. The encoded protein is CASSQLREGAETLY. Given in full, the CDR3 is CASSQLREGAETLYF.

This clone is judged medium-sized (0.01 to 0.1%). These gene names are mouse names. With the read ending 1 residue before the CDR3 end, the germline J gene is used to fill in that end. This rearrangement joins TRBV17 to TRBJ1-3, with a tentative D call TRBD1 (5 bases). The V gene lost 2 bases and the J gene lost 3 bases, with 5 bases spanning the gap. This CDR3 spans 13 amino acids. Germline-derived CDR1 and CDR2 are MNHDT and YYDKIL. This CDR3 is CASSRQGGNTLYF. Incomplete CDR3 DNA: TGTGCTAGCAGTAGACAGGGTGGAAATACGCTCTAT.